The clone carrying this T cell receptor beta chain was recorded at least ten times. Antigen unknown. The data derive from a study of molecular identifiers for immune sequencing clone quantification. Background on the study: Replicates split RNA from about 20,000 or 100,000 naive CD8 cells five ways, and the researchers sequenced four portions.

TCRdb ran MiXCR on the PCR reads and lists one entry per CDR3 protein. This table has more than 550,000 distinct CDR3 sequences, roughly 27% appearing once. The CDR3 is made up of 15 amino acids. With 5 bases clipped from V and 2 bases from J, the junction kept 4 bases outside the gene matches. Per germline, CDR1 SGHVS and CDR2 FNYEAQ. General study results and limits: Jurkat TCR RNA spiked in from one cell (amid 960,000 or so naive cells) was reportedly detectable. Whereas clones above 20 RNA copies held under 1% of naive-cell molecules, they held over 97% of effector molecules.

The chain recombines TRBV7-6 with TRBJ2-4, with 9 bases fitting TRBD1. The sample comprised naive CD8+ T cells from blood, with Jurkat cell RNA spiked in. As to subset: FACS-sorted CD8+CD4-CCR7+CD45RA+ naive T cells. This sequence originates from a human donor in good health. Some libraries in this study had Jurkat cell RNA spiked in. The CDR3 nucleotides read TGTGCCAGCAGCCCGGGACAGGGCACCAAAAACATTCAGTACTTC. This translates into CASSPGQGTKNIQYF. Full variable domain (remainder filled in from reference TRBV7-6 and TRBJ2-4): GAGVSQSPRYKVTKRGQDVALRCDPISGHVSLYWYRQALGQGPEFLTYFNYEAQQDKSGLPNDRFSAERPEGSISTLTIQRTEQRDSAMYRCASSPGQGTKNIQYFGAGTRLSVL.